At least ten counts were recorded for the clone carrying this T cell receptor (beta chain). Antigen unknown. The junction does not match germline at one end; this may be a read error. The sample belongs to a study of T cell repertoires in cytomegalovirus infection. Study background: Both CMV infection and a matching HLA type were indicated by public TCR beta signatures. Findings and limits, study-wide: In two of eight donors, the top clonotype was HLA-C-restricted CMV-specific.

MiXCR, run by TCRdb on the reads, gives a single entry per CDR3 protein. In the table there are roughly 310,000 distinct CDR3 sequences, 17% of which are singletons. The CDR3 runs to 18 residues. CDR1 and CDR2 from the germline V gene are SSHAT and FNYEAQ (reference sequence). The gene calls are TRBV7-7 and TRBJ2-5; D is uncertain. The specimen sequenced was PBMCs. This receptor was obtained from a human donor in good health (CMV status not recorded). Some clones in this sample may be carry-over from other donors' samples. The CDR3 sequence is CASSLDYPGLYLRETQYF. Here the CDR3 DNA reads TGTGCTAGCAGCTTAGATTATCCAGGTCTTTATCTGCGAGAGACCCAGTACTTC.